This entry lists 5 T cell receptor beta chains sequenced from one sample in a study of blood T cell repertoires in COVID-19. TCRdb's copy holds only in-frame clones and misses some; the assay was immunoSEQ multiplex PCR. The sample comprises about 52,000 clones, over 65% of which are singletons, and 9.5% to 13% rests with the top ten. The sequenced sample consisted of peripheral blood. The receptors stem from a man older than 75 with COVID-19, enrolled during active disease.

The J gene is TRBJ1-3, the V gene TRBV28; 9 nucleotides agree with TRBD1. Germline CDR1 MDHEN, CDR2 SYDVKM. This CDR3 is 17 amino acids long. Germline trimming cut 2 bases from V and 3 bases from J; bases unmatched to any gene: 8. The CDR3 DNA is TGTGCCAGCAGTTTAGACATGCAGGACAGGGGTGGAAACACCATATATTTT. It encodes CASSLDMQDRGGNTIYF.

The chain employs TRBV5-1 and TRBJ2-4, with TRBD2 identical over 12 bases. CDR1 is SGHRS and CDR2 is YFSETQ in the germline V gene. V lost 4 bases and J lost 5; bases outside the gene matches: 7. This CDR3 is built from 16 residues. CDR3 sequence: CASSRGRLAGENIQYF. The CDR3 nucleotides read TGCGCCAGCAGCCGGGGAAGACTAGCGGGGGAAAACATTCAGTACTTC.

This chain links TRBV7-9 with TRBJ1-6; 10 bases line up with TRBD1. This CDR3 has 14 amino acids. The V gene's germline CDR1 is SEHNR and CDR2 FQNEAQ (reference sequence). Losses at the gene ends were 4 bases for V and 11 bases for J; bases not matched to a gene: 5. The CDR3 reads CASSSGGQGTPLHF. The CDR3 DNA reads as TGTGCCAGCAGCTCGGGGGGACAGGGGACACCCCTCCACTTT.

Only one count was recorded for this clone. The chain recombines TRBV15 with TRBJ2-5, with D perhaps TRBD2 (7 bases). V was pared by 4 bases and J by 13 bases, with 22 bases between. CDR3 length equals 14 residues. Germline V gene lookup returns CDR1 LNHNV and CDR2 YYDKDF (reference sequence). The CDR3 is CATSKGDYMGTWYF. The CDR3 nucleotides read TGTGCCACCAGCAAGGGGGACTACATGGGCACATGGTACTTC.

The V call is TRBV19, the J call TRBJ1-2, with unresolved D. The V gene's germline CDR1 is LNHDA and CDR2 SQIVND (reference sequence). This CDR3 contains 15 residues. Trimming shortened V by 7 bases and J by 4 bases, and 19 bases separated the two germline ends. CDR3 residues: CASNEGLVASYGYTF. The CDR3 DNA follows: TGTGCCAGTAACGAGGGCCTGGTCGCTAGCTATGGCTACACCTTC.